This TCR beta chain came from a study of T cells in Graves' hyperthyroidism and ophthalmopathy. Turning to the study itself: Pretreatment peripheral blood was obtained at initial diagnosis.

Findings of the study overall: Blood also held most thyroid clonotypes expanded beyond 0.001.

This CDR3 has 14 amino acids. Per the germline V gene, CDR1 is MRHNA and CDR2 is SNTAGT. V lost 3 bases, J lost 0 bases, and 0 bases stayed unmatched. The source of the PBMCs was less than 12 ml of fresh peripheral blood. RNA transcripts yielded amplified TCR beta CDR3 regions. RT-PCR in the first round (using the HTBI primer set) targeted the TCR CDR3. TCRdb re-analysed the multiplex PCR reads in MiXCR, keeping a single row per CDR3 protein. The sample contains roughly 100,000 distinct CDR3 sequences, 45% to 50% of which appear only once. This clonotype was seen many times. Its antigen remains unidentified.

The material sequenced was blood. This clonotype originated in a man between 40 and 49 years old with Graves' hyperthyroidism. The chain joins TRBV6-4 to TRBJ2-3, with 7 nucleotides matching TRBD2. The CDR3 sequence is CASSERGSTDTQYF. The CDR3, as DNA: TGTGCCAGCAGTGAGCGGGGGAGCACAGATACGCAGTATTTT.